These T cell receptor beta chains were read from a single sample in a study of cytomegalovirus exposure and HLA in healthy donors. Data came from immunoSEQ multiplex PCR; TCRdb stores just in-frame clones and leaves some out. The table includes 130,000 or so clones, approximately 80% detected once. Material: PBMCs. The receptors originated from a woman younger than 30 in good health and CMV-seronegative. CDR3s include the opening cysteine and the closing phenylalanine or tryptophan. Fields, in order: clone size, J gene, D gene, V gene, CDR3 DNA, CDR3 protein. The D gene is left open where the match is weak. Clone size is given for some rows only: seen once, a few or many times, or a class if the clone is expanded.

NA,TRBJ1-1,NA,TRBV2,TGTGCCAGCATGGGGGGGGTGAACACTGAAGCTTTCTTT,CASMGGVNTEAFF
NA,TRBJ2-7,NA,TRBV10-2,TGCGCCAGCACCGGACTCCCTTACGAGCAGTACTTC,CASTGLPYEQYF
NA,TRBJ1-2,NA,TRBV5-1,TGCGCCAGCAGACACTTTTTGACAGGTCGCAACTATGGCTACACCTTC,CASRHFLTGRNYGYTF
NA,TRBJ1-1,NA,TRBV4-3,TGCGCCAGCAGCCAAGATAGTAACAGGAACACTGAAGCTTTCTTT,CASSQDSNRNTEAFF
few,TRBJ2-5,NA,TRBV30,TGTGCCTGGAATTGGGTATACGGGTTTGAACAAGAGACCCAGTACTTC,CAWNWVYGFEQETQYF
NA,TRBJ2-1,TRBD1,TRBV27,TGTGCCAGCAGTTGGGGGACAGGGAGCGAGCAGTTCTTC,CASSWGTGSEQFF
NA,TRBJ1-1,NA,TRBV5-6,TGTGCCAGCAGCTTACTAGGGGAGGTGAACACTGAAGCTTTCTTT,CASSLLGEVNTEAFF
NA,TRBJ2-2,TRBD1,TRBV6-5,TGTGCCAGCAGTTACGGACAGGCATTCACCGGGGAGCTGTTTTTT,CASSYGQAFTGELFF
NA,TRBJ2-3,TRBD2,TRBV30,TGTGCCTGGAGGGACGGGGGGGCTCGGACGCAGTATTTT,CAWRDGGARTQYF
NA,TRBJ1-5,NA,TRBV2,TGTGCCAGCAGTGATGGGCTATATAGCAATCAGCCCCAGCATTTT,CASSDGLYSNQPQHF
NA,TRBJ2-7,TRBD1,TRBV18,TGTGCCAGCTCACCATTTACTGTGGGGACAGGGATTTCCTACGAGCAGTACTTC,CASSPFTVGTGISYEQYF
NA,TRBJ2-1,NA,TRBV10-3,TGTGCCATCAGTGAGTCCGATCGGGGGAGGAATGAGCAGTTCTTC,CAISESDRGRNEQFF
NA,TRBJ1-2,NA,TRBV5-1,TGCGCCAGCAGCTTTGGGTCCGGAGGGGTCGTCTATGGCTACACCTTC,CASSFGSGGVVYGYTF
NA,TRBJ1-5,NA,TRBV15,TGTGCCACCAGCTCCGGGGGGCCGGGGGGCAATCAGCCCCAGCATTTT,CATSSGGPGGNQPQHF
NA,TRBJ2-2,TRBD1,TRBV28,TGTGCCAGCACCTCAGGGGGTTTGAACACCGGGGAGCTGTTTTTT,CASTSGGLNTGELFF
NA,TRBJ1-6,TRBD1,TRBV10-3,TGTGCCACCGGGACAGGCTCAGGTGGTCTCCACTTT,CATGTGSGGLHF
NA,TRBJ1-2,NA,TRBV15,TGTGCCACCAGCACTGACACAAACTATGGCTACACCTTC,CATSTDTNYGYTF
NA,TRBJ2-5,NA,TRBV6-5,TGTGCCAGCAGTTACTCCGGAGTTTTAAAAGAGACCCAGTACTTC,CASSYSGVLKETQYF
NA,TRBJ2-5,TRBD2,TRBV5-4,TGTGCCAGCAGCTTGGGTGGACTAGCGGGAGGAGAGACCCAGTACTTC,CASSLGGLAGGETQYF
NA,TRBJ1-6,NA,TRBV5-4,TGTGCCAGCAGCCGTGGACAGACCGGTTCACCCCTCCACTTT,CASSRGQTGSPLHF
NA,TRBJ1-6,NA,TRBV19,TGTGCCAGTAGTATTAGTGGAGCAGGGAATTCACCCCTCCACTTT,CASSISGAGNSPLHF
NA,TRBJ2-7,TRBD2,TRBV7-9,TGTGCCAGCAGCGACCGGGGGGGATTGCGGGAGCAGTACTTC,CASSDRGGLREQYF
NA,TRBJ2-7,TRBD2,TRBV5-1,TGCGCCAGCAGCTTGGAGGGACTAGCGGGCTCCTACGAGCAGTACTTC,CASSLEGLAGSYEQYF
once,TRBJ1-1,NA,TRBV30,TGTGCCGTCTTGACAAGAAACACTGAAGCTTTCTTT,CAVLTRNTEAFF
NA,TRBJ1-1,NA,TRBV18,TGTGCCAGCTCACTAGATAACTCTATGAACACTGAAGCTTTCTTT,CASSLDNSMNTEAFF